A single sample gave rise to the 22 T cell receptor beta chains below, sequenced in a study of vaccination effects on CD4 cells after COVID-19. Their target antigens are unknown. Antigen-specific CD4+ T cells were expanded with viral peptide pools in the ViraFEST assay before sequencing. Culturing for around 10 days preceded CD4+ T cell isolation. Two-dose BNT162b2 or mRNA-1273 vaccination was given to participants. Some clones are missing from TCRdb's copy, which holds only in-frame ones; the method was immunoSEQ multiplex PCR. The sample consists of 20,000 to 30,000 clones, 60% to 80% of them appearing once. The specimen was CD4+ T cells from PBMCs cultured with SARS-CoV-2 spike peptides, collected after COVID-19 vaccination. The receptors were gathered from a human donor who received a COVID-19 vaccine. Some clones in this sample may be carry-over from other donors' samples.

The rearrangement uses TRBV19 and TRBJ1-1; no firm D call. This CDR3 region has 13 residues. Trimming left V 6 bases short and J 4 bases short, with 12 bases between. CDR1 LNHDA and CDR2 SQIVND come from the germline V gene (reference sequence). The CDR3, as DNA: TGTGCCAGTAGAGACAACCCGGGCACTGAAGCTTTCTTT. Its protein is CASRDNPGTEAFF. Together with reference TRBV19 and TRBJ1-1, the CDR3 gives the full variable domain: DGGITQSPKYLFRKEGQNVTLSCEQNLNHDAMYWYRQDPGQGLRLIYYSQIVNDFQKGDIAEGYSVSREKKESFPLTVTSAQKNPTAFYLCASRDNPGTEAFFGQGTRLTVV.

The chain uses TRBV10-1 and TRBJ2-2; perhaps TRBD1 as D (6 bases). This CDR3 is 13 amino acids long. The V gene's germline CDR1 is WNHNN and CDR2 SYGVQD (reference sequence). Trimming took off 6 bases at V and 6 bases at J, with 11 bases between the two ends. CDR3 DNA: TGCGCCAGCAGGGCAGGGGTATCCGGGGAGCTGTTTTTT. It is translated as CASRAGVSGELFF.

This clone turned up a few times. The V and J genes are TRBV2 and TRBJ1-2; D is perhaps TRBD1 (5 bases). The CDR3 length is 13 residues. CDR1 is SNHLY, CDR2 FYNNEI, per germline. The V and J ends lost 4 bases and 6 bases respectively, with 12 bases between them. CDR3 in amino acids: CASSVVGGDGYTF. The CDR3 region has the DNA TGTGCCAGCAGTGTCGTTGGGGGTGATGGCTACACCTTC. Combining the CDR3 with reference TRBV2 and TRBJ1-2 gives the whole variable domain EPEVTQTPSHQVTQMGQEVILRCVPISNHLYFYWYRQILGQKVEFLVSFYNNEISEKSEIFDDQFSVERPDGSNFTLKIRSTKLEDSAMYFCASSVVGGDGYTFGSGTRLTVV.

The rearrangement links TRBV27 to TRBJ2-1; 9 nucleotides line up with TRBD1. Germline V lookup: CDR1 MNHEY, CDR2 SMNVEV (reference sequence). With V trimmed by 1 base and J by 6 bases, 7 bases remained unmatched. CDR3 length: 16 residues. CDR3 sequence (DNA): TGTGCCAGCAGTTTATGGGGGACAGGGTTTCGCAATGAGCAGTTCTTC. It codes for CASSLWGTGFRNEQFF.

The chain combines TRBV5-1 with TRBJ2-7, with 7 bases lining up with TRBD1. J lost 6 bases, V lost 0 bases, and 6 bases had no gene match. There are 14 residues in the CDR3. From germline, CDR1 is SGHRS and CDR2 YFSETQ. CDR3 sequence: CASSLGTGDLEQYV. The CDR3 DNA is TGCGCCAGCAGCTTGGGGACAGGTGATCTCGAGCAGTACGTC.

This rearrangement joins TRBV2 to TRBJ2-2; 8 bases map to TRBD2. CDR3 length: 16 amino acids. Unmatched junction bases numbered 6, after V lost 2 bases and J lost 4 bases. CDR1 is SNHLY, CDR2 FYNNEI, per germline. Here the CDR3 reads CASSELGLGSTGELFF. The CDR3 bases are TGTGCCAGCAGTGAATTGGGACTAGGGAGCACCGGGGAGCTGTTTTTT.

The chain is built from TRBV7-2 and TRBJ1-4; tentative D call: TRBD1 (5 bases). CDR3 size: 14 residues. Germline CDR1 is SGHTA and CDR2 is FQGNSA. Deletions cut 5 bases from V and 8 bases from J, with 15 bases between. The CDR3, as DNA: TGTGCCAGCAGCCCCCGGGGGGGGTGGGAAAAACTGTTTTTT. Its translation is CASSPRGGWEKLFF.

There are a few counts of this clone. The chain recombines TRBV5-1 with TRBJ1-3; D gene uncertain. The germline V gene has CDR1 SGHRS and CDR2 YFSETQ. There are 14 residues in the CDR3. V was cut by 0 bases and J by 1 base, with 5 bases left in between. CDR3 sequence (DNA): TGCGCCAGCAGCTTGGTAGGGTCTGGAAACACCATATATTTT. Its translation: CASSLVGSGNTIYF.

V gene TRBV7-8 combines with J gene TRBJ2-2; 7 positions match TRBD2. Trimming removed 0 bases from V and 6 bases from J; junction bases left unmatched: 7. The germline CDR1 and CDR2 sequences are SGHVS and FQNEAQ. This CDR3 spans 16 amino acids. The CDR3 loop is CASSLAVQGGSGELFF. CDR3 in DNA: TGTGCCAGCAGCTTAGCAGTTCAGGGAGGGTCCGGGGAGCTGTTTTTT.

Concerning this clone: The same CDR3 is also encoded by other DNA sequences in this sample. The chain carries TRBV5-1 and TRBJ2-6; D uncertain. The V and J ends lost 8 bases and 0 bases respectively, with 9 bases between them. CDR1 is SGHRS, CDR2 YFSETQ, per germline. This CDR3 has 14 residues. CDR3 protein: CASSTYSGANVLTF. The DNA for the CDR3 is TGCGCCAGTTCCACCTACTCTGGGGCCAACGTCCTGACTTTC.

The chain couples TRBV7-8 to TRBJ1-1, with 8 bases fitting TRBD1. Trimming removed 5 bases from V and 5 bases from J; junction bases left unmatched: 7. CDR1 is SGHVS and CDR2 is FQNEAQ in the germline V gene. There are 14 residues in the CDR3. The CDR3 loop reads CASSQGQGGTEAFF. The CDR3, as DNA: TGTGCCAGCAGCCAAGGACAGGGTGGTACTGAAGCTTTCTTT.

The rearrangement joins TRBV27 to TRBJ1-5; D unclear. The CDR3 extends over 15 amino acids. CDR1 is MNHEY, CDR2 SMNVEV, per germline (reference sequence). V shed 1 base and J shed 5 bases, with 12 bases lying between them. The CDR3 DNA sequence: TGTGCCAGCAGTTTATTTCGTGGCGCTGATCAGCCCCAGCATTTT. It codes for CASSLFRGADQPQHF.

The chain carries TRBV19 and TRBJ1-5; maybe TRBD1 (6 bases). Trimming stripped 5 bases from V and 0 bases from J, with 20 bases between. The CDR3 extends over 18 amino acids. Germline CDR1 reads LNHDA; CDR2 reads SQIVND (reference sequence). In DNA form, the CDR3 reads TGTGCCAGTAGTGATGACAGGATTACCTCCTATAGCAATCAGCCCCAGCATTTT. This encodes CASSDDRITSYSNQPQHF. Variable domain in full (rest from reference TRBV19 and TRBJ1-5): DGGITQSPKYLFRKEGQNVTLSCEQNLNHDAMYWYRQDPGQGLRLIYYSQIVNDFQKGDIAEGYSVSREKKESFPLTVTSAQKNPTAFYLCASSDDRITSYSNQPQHFGDGTRLSIL.

CDR3 DNA sequence: TGTGCCAGCAGCTTCTCCGAGCGGGGGGGAGCCGGGGAGCTGTTTTTT. This gives the protein CASSFSERGGAGELFF. The chain is built from TRBV7-3 and TRBJ2-2; 10 nucleotides match TRBD2. The CDR3 extends over 16 amino acids. V shed 3 bases, J shed 6 bases, and the junction held 7 bases outside the gene matches. Germline loops: CDR1 SGHTA, CDR2 FQGTGA.

The V and J genes are TRBV3-1 (or the pseudogene TRBV3-2) and TRBJ1-3; D not resolved. V lost 2 bases and J 0 bases, leaving 8 bases between the germline ends. The V gene's germline CDR1 is LGHDT and CDR2 YNNKEL (reference sequence). The CDR3 sequence is 15 residues long. The CDR3 spells CASSQPRSSGNTIYF. The CDR3 bases are TGTGCCAGCAGCCAACCGAGGAGCTCTGGAAACACCATATATTTT.

This clone was recorded a few times. The chain employs TRBV14 and TRBJ1-5; D is perhaps TRBD1 (6 bases). CDR3 length: 13 residues. Germline CDR1 is SGHDN and CDR2 is FVKESK. Trimming took off 3 bases at V and 4 bases at J, with 7 bases between the two ends. The CDR3 sequence is CASSQDSNQPQHF. The DNA for the CDR3 is TGTGCCAGCAGCCAGGACAGTAATCAGCCCCAGCATTTT.

The chain carries TRBV5-6 and TRBJ2-1; D tentatively fits TRBD1 or TRBD2 (5 bases each). The CDR3 length is 14 residues. Germline CDR1 SGHDT, CDR2 YYEEEE. V dropped 0 bases and J dropped 8 bases, with 12 bases sitting between them. CDR3 coding DNA: TGTGCCAGCAGCTTGGTCGGGACCGAGGATGAGCAGTTCTTC. Residues: CASSLVGTEDEQFF.

This chain uses TRBV5-1 with TRBJ1-3; TRBD1 matches 8 bases. The CDR3 has 15 amino acids. In germline, CDR1 is SGHRS, CDR2 YFSETQ. J was trimmed by 2 bases and V by 4 bases; bases with no gene match: 5. The CDR3 sequence is CASSETRGPGNTIYF. DNA of the CDR3: TGCGCCAGCAGCGAAACCAGGGGGCCTGGAAACACCATATATTTT. The whole variable domain, remainder taken from reference TRBV5-1 and TRBJ1-3, is KAGVTQTPRYLIKTRGQQVTLSCSPISGHRSVSWYQQTPGQGLQFLFEYFSETQRNKGNFPGRFSGRQFSNSRSEMNVSTLELGDSALYLCASSETRGPGNTIYFGEGSWLTVV.

This chain links TRBV7-2 with TRBJ2-4; D unresolved. Trimming took off 4 bases at V and 9 bases at J, with 10 bases between the two ends. Per the germline V gene, CDR1 is SGHTA and CDR2 is FQGNSA. This CDR3 is 12 amino acids long. The CDR3 bases are TGTGCCAGCAGCTCACCGGTAGGCATTCAGTACTTC. Amino acids: CASSSPVGIQYF.

The chain couples TRBV6-5 to TRBJ1-1; no firm D call. Germline V lookup: CDR1 MNHEY, CDR2 SVGAGI. This CDR3 has 11 residues. With 8 bases removed from V and 4 bases from J, the gap between germline ends came to 8 bases. CDR3 sequence: CASAVSTEAFF. CDR3 in DNA: TGTGCCAGCGCAGTTAGCACTGAAGCTTTCTTT.

This sequence joins TRBV3-1 (or the pseudogene TRBV3-2) and TRBJ1-6; D is unclear. Trimming removed 3 bases from V and 14 bases from J, with 11 bases in between. The CDR3 has 12 residues. CDR1 LGHDT and CDR2 YNNKEL come from the germline V gene (reference sequence). CDR3: CASSQSKAALHF. In nucleotides, the CDR3 is TGTGCCAGCAGCCAGTCCAAGGCGGCCCTCCACTTT.

The chain's CDR3 is CASSVERLGAGELFF. The DNA for the CDR3 is TGTGCCAGCAGCGTAGAACGTTTGGGGGCCGGGGAGCTGTTTTTT. The chain joins TRBV9 to TRBJ2-2; D tentatively reads TRBD1 or TRBD2 (5 bases each). V was pared by 0 bases and J by 6 bases, with 12 bases between. The CDR3 covers 15 residues. Germline assignment: CDR1 SGDLS and CDR2 YYNGEE.